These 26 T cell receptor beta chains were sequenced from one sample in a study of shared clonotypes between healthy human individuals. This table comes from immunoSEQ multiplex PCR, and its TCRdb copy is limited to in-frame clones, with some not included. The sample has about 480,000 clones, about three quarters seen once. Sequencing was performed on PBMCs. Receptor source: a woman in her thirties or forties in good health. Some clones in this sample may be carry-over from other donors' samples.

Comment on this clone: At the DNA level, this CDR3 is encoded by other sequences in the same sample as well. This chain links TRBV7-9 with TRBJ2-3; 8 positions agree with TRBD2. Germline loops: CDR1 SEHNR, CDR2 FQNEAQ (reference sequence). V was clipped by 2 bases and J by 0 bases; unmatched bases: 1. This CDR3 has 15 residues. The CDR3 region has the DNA TGTGCCAGCAGCTTAACTAGCGGCAGCACAGATACGCAGTATTTT. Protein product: CASSLTSGSTDTQYF.

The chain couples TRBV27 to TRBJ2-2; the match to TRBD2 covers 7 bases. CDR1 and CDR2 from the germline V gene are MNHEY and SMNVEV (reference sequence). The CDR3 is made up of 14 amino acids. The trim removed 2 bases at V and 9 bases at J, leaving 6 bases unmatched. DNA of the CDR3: TGTGCCAGCAGTTTAGTGGGAGGGCCCCGGGAGCTGTTTTTT. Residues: CASSLVGGPRELFF.

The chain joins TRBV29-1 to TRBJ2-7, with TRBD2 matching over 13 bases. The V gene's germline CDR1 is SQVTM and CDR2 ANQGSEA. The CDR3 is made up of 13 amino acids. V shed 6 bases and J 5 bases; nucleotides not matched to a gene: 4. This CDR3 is CSVGTSGTDEQYF. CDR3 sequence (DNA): TGCAGCGTAGGGACTAGCGGGACCGACGAGCAGTACTTC.

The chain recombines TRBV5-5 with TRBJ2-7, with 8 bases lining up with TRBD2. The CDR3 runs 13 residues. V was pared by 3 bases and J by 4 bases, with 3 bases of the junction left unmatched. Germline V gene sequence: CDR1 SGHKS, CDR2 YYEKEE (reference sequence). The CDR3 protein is CASSYGLAYEQYF. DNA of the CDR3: TGTGCCAGCAGCTACGGACTAGCTTACGAGCAGTACTTC.

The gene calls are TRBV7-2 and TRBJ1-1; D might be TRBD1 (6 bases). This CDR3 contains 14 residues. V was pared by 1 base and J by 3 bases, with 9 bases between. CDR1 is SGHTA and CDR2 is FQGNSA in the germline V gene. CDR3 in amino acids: CASSLEGGYTEAFF. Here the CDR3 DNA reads TGTGCCAGCAGCTTAGAAGGGGGGTACACTGAAGCTTTCTTT.

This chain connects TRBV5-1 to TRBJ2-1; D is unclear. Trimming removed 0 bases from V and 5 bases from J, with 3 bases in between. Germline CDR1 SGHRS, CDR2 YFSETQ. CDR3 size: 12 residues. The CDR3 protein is CASSLVNNEQFF. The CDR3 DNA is TGCGCCAGCAGCTTGGTAAACAATGAGCAGTTCTTC.

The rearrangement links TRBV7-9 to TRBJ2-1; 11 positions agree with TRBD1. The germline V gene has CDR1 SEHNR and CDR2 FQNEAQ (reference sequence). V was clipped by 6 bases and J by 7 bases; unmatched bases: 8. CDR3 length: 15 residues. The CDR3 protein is CASSLDRGQVNEQFF. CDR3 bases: TGTGCCAGCAGTTTGGACAGGGGGCAAGTGAATGAGCAGTTCTTC. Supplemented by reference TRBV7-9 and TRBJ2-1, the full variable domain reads DTGVSQNPRHKITKRGQNVTFRCDPISEHNRLYWYRQTLGQGPEFLTYFQNEAQLEKSRLLSDRFSAERPKGSFSTLEIQRTEQGDSAMYLCASSLDRGQVNEQFFGPGTRLTVL.

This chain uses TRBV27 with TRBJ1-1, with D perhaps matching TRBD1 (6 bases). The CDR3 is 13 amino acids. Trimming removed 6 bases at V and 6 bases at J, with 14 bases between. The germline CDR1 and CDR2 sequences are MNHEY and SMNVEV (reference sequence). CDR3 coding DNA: TGTGCCAGCAGGGGGACGGAGGGGGCTGAAGCTTTCTTT. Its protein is CASRGTEGAEAFF.

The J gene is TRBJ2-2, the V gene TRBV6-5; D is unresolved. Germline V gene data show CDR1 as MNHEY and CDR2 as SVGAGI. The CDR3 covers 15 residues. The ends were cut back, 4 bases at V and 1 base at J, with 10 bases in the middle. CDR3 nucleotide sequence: TGTGCCAGCAGTTCCCCGTGGAGGAACACCGGGGAGCTGTTTTTT. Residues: CASSSPWRNTGELFF.

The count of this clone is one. Written as DNA, the CDR3 is TGTGCCAGCAGTTACCACGCCCCCGGACGGCACTACGAGCAGTACTTC. Amino acid sequence: CASSYHAPGRHYEQYF. The V call is TRBV6-5, the J call TRBJ2-7; no clear D. Trimming took 2 bases from V and 3 from J, leaving 17 bases between them. Germline CDR1 reads MNHEY; CDR2 reads SVGAGI. The CDR3 loop spans 16 amino acids.

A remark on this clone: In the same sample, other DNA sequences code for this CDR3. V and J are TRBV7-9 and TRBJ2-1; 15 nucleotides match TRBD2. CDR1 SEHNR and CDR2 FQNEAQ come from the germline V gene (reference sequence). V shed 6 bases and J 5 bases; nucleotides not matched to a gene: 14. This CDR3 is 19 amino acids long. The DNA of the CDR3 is TGTGCCAGCAGTCCCCTAGTAGGACTAGCGGGAGGGAATGACAATGAGCAGTTCTTC. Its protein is CASSPLVGLAGGNDNEQFF. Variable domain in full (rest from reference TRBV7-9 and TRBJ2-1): DTGVSQNPRHKITKRGQNVTFRCDPISEHNRLYWYRQTLGQGPEFLTYFQNEAQLEKSRLLSDRFSAERPKGSFSTLEIQRTEQGDSAMYLCASSPLVGLAGGNDNEQFFGPGTRLTVL.

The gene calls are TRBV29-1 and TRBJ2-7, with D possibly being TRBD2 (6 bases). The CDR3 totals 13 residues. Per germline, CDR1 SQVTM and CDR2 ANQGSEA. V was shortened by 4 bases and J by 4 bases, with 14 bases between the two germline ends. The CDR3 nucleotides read TGCAGCGTTGCCCGCGCGGGACTTTACGAGCAGTACTTC. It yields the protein CSVARAGLYEQYF.

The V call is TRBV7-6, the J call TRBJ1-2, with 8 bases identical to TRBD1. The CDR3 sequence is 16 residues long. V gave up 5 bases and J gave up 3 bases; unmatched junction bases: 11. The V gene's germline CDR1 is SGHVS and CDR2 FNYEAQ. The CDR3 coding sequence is TGTGCCAGCAGCCCCTTCAGGTCAGGGGGCCACTATGGCTACACCTTC. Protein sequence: CASSPFRSGGHYGYTF.

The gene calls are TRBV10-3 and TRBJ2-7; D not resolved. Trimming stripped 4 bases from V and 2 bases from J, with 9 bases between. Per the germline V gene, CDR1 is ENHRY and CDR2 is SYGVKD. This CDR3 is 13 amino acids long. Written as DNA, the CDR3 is TGTGCCATCAGTGTCGAAGGGACCTACGAGCAGTACTTC. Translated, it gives CAISVEGTYEQYF.

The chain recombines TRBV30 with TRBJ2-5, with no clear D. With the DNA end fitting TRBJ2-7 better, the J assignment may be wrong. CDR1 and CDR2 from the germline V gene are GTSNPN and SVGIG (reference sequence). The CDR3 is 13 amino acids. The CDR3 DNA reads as TGTGCCTGGAGTAGAAGGGCCGCCTCCGAGCAGTACTTC. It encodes CAWSRRAASEQYF.

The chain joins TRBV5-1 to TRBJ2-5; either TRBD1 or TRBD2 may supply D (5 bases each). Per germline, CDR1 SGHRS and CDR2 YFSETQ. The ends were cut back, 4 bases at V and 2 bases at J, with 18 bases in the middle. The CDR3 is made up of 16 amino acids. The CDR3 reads CASSTGKGEGQETQYF. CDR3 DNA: TGCGCCAGCAGCACGGGGAAGGGTGAGGGGCAAGAGACCCAGTACTTC. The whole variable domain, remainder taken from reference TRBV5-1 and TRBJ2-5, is KAGVTQTPRYLIKTRGQQVTLSCSPISGHRSVSWYQQTPGQGLQFLFEYFSETQRNKGNFPGRFSGRQFSNSRSEMNVSTLELGDSALYLCASSTGKGEGQETQYFGPGTRLLVL.

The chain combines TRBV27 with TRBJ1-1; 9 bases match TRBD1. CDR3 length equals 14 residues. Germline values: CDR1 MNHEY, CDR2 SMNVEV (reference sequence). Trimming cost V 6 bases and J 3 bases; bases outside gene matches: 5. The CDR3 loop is CASSRDRVDTEAFF. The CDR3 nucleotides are TGTGCCAGCAGCCGGGACAGGGTCGACACTGAAGCTTTCTTT.

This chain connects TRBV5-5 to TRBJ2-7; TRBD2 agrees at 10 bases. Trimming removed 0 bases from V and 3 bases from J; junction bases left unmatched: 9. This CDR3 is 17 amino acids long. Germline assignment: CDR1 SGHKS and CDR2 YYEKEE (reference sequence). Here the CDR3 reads CASSLGPTSGILYEQYF. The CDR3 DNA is TGTGCCAGCAGCTTGGGCCCCACTAGCGGGATTCTCTACGAGCAGTACTTC.

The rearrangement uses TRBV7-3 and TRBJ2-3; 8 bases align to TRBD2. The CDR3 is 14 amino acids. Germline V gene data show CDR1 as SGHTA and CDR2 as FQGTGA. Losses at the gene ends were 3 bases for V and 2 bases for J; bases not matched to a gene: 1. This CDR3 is CASSFSGATDTQYF. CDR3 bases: TGTGCCAGCAGCTTTAGCGGGGCCACAGATACGCAGTATTTT.

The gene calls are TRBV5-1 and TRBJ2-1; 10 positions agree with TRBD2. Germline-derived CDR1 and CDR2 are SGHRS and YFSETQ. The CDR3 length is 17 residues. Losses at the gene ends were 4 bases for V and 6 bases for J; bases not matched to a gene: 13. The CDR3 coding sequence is TGCGCCAGCAGCCCCCAGGTTTTTACTAGCGGGACCAATGAGCAGTTCTTC. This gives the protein CASSPQVFTSGTNEQFF.

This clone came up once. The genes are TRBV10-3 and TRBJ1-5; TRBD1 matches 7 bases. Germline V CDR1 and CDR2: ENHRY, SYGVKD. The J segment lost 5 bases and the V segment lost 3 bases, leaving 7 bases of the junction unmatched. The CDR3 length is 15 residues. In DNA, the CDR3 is TGTGCCATCAGTGATTCCGGGACAGATCATCAGCCCCAGCATTTT. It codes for CAISDSGTDHQPQHF.

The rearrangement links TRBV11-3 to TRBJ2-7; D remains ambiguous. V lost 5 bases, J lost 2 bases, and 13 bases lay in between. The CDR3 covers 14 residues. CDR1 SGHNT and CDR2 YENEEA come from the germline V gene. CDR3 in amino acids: CASSQVYGTYEQYF. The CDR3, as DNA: TGTGCCAGCAGCCAGGTCTATGGGACCTACGAGCAGTACTTC.

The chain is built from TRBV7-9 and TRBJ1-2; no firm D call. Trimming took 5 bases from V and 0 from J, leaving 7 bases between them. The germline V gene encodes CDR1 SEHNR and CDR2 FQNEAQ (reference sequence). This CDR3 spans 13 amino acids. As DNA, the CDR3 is TGTGCCAGCAGCCCCCCAGCTAACTATGGCTACACCTTC. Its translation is CASSPPANYGYTF.

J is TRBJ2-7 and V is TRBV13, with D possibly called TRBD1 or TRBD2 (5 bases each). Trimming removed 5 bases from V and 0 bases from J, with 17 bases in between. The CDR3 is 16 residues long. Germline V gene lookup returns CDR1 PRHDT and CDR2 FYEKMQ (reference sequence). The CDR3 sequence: CASSGTRGPRSYEQYF. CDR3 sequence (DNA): TGTGCCAGCAGCGGCACTCGGGGCCCCCGCTCCTACGAGCAGTACTTC.

The CDR3 sequence is CASSEGPHEQYF. CDR3 bases: TGTGCCAGCAGTGAAGGCCCCCACGAGCAGTACTTC. J is TRBJ2-7 and V is TRBV25-1, with no clear D. This CDR3 is 12 amino acids long. Trimming removed 2 bases from V and 5 bases from J, with 7 bases in between. Looked up from germline, CDR1 is MGHDK and CDR2 is SYGVNS.

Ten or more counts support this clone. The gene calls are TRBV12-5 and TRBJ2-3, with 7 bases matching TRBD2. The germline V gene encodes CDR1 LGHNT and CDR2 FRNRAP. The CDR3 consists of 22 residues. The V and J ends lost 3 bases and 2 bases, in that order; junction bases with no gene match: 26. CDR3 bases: TGTGCTAGTGGTTTCACCTCAGCAATTCGTCTACGGGAGGTCTATGACACAGATACGCAGTATTTT. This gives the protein CASGFTSAIRLREVYDTDTQYF.